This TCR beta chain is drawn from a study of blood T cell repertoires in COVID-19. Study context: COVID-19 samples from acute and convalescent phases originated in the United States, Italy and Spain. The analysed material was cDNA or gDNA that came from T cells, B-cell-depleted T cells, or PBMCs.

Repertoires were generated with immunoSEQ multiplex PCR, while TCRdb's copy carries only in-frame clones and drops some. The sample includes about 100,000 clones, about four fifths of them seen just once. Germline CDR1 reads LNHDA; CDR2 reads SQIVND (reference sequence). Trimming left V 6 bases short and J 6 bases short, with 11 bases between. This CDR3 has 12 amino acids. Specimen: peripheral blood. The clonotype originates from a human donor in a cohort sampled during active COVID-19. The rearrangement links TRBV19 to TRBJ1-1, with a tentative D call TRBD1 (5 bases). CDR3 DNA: TGTGCCAGTAGCCGCAGGGTCTCTGAAGCTTTCTTT. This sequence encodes CASSRRVSEAFF.